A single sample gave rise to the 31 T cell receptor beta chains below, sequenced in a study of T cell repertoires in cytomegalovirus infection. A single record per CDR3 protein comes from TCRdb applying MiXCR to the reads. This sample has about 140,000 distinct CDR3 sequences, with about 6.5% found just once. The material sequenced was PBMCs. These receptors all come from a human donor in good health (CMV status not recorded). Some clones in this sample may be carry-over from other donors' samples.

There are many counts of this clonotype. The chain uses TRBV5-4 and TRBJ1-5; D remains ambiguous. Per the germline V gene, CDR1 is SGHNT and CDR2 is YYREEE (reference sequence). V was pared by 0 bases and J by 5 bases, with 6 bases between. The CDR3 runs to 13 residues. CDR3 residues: CASSLDPDQPQHF. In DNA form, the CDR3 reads TGTGCCAGCAGCTTGGACCCGGATCAGCCCCAGCATTTT.

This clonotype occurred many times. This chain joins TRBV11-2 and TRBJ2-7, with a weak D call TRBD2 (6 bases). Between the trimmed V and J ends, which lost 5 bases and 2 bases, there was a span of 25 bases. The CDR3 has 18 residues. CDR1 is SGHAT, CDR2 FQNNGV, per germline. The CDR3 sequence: CASSGRDAEESVTYEQYF. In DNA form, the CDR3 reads TGTGCCAGCAGCGGGCGGGACGCCGAGGAGAGCGTGACCTACGAGCAGTACTTC. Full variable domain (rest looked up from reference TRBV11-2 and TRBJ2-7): EAGVAQSPRYKIIEKRQSVAFWCNPISGHATLYWYQQILGQGPKLLIQFQNNGVVDDSQLPKDRFSAERLKGVDSTLKIQPAKLEDSAVYLCASSGRDAEESVTYEQYFGPGTRLTVT.

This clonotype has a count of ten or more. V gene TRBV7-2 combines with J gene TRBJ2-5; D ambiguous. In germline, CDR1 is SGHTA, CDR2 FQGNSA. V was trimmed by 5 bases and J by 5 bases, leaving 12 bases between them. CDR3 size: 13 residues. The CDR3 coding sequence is TGTGCCAGCAGCCCCCCGTCGGAGGAGACCCAGTACTTC. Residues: CASSPPSEETQYF.

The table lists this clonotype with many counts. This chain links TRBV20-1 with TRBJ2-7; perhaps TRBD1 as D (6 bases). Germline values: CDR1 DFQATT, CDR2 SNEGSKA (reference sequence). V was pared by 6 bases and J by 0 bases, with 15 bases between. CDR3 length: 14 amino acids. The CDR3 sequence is CSANRVVNSYEQYF. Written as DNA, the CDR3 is TGCAGTGCAAACAGGGTGGTCAACTCCTACGAGCAGTACTTC.

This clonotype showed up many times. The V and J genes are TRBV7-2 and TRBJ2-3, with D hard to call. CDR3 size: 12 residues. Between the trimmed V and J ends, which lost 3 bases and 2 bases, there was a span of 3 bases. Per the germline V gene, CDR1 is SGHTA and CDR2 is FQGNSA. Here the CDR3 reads CASSLHTDTQYF. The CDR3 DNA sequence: TGTGCCAGCAGCTTGCACACAGATACGCAGTATTTT.

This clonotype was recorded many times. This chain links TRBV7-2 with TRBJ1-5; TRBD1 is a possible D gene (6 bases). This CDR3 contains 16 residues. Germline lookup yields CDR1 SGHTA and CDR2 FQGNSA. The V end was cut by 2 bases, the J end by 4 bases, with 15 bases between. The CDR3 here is CASSLTGPGLNQPQHF. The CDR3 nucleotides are TGTGCCAGCAGCTTAACAGGGCCCGGTTTAAATCAGCCCCAGCATTTT.

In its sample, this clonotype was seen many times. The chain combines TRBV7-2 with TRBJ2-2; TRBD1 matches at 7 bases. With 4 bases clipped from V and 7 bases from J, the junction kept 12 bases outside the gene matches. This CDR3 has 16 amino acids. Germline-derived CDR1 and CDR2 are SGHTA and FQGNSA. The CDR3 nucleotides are TGTGCCAGCAGCTCTACAGGGGCAATCGGGTTCGGGGAGCTGTTTTTT. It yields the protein CASSSTGAIGFGELFF.

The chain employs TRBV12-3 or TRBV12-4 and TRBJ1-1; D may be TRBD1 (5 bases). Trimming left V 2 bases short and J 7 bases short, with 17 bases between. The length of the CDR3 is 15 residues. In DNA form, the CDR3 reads TGTGCCAGCAGTTTATGGGGGGGGGGGAGAAATGAAGCTTTCTTT. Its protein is CASSLWGGGRNEAFF.

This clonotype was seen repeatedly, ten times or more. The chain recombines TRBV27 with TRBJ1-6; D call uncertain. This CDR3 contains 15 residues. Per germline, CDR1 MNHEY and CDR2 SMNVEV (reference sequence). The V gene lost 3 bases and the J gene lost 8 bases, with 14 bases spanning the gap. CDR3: CASSLRALLDSPLHF. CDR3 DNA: TGTGCCAGCAGTTTGAGGGCCCTCTTGGATTCACCCCTCCACTTT.

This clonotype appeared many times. The CDR3 sequence: CSVGMARSPLHF. Written as DNA, the CDR3 is TGCAGTGTCGGTATGGCTCGGTCACCCCTCCACTTT. The chain couples TRBV20-1 to TRBJ1-6; unclear D gene. The CDR3 consists of 12 residues. V lost 7 bases, J lost 10 bases, and 14 bases lay in between. The germline V gene encodes CDR1 DFQATT and CDR2 SNEGSKA (reference sequence).

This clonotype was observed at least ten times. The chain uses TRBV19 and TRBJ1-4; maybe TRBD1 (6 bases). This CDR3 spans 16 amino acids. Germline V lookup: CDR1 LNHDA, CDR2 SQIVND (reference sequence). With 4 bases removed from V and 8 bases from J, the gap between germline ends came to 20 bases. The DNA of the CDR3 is TGTGCCAGTAGTAATCCCTTCACAGGGCAGAGCGAAAAACTGTTTTTT. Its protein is CASSNPFTGQSEKLFF.

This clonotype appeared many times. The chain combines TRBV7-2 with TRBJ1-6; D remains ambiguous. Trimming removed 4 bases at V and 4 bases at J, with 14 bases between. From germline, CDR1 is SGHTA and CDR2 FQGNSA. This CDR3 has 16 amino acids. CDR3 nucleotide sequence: TGTGCCAGCAGCTATACCGGAGTAGGGTATAATTCACCCCTCCACTTT. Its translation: CASSYTGVGYNSPLHF.

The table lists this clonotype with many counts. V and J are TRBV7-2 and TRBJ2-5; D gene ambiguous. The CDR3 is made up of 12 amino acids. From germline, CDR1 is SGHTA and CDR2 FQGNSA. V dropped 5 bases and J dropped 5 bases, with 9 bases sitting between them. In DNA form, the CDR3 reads TGTGCCAGCAGCGACCTCCCCGAGACCCAGTACTTC. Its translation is CASSDLPETQYF.

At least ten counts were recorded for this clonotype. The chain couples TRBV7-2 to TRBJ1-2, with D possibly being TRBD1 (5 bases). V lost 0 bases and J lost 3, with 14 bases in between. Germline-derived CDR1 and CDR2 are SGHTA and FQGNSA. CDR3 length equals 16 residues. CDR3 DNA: TGTGCCAGCAGCTTAGCGGGTGGTGCAGGGTACTATGGCTACACCTTC. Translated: CASSLAGGAGYYGYTF.

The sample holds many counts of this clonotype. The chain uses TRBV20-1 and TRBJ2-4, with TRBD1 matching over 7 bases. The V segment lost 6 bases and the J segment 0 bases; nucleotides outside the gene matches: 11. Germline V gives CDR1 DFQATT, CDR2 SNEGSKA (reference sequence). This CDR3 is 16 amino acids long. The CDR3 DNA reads TGCAGTGCACCGACAGGGCAAACTTTAGCCAAAAACATTCAGTACTTC. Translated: CSAPTGQTLAKNIQYF.

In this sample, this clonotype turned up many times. The CDR3 nucleotides are TGTGCCAGCACCAGAGAGTTAGGGCTAATTGCCTACGAGCAGTACTTC. Translation: CASTRELGLIAYEQYF. The chain has TRBV7-8 and TRBJ2-7; D is uncertain. The ends were cut back, 7 bases at V and 2 bases at J, with 21 bases in the middle. Germline CDR1 and CDR2: SGHVS and FQNEAQ. The CDR3 consists of 16 residues. Combining the CDR3 with reference TRBV7-8 and TRBJ2-7 gives the whole variable domain GAGVSQSPRYKVAKRGQDVALRCDPISGHVSLFWYQQALGQGPEFLTYFQNEAQLDKSGLPSDRFFAERPEGSVSTLKIQRTQQEDSAVYLCASTRELGLIAYEQYFGPGTRLTVT.

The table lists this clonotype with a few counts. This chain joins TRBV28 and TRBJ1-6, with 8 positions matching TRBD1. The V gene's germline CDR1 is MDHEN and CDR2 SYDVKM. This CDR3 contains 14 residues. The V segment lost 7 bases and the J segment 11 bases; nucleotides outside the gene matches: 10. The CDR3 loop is CASTAGQVEPPLHF. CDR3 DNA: TGTGCCAGCACCGCGGGACAGGTCGAACCACCCCTCCACTTT.

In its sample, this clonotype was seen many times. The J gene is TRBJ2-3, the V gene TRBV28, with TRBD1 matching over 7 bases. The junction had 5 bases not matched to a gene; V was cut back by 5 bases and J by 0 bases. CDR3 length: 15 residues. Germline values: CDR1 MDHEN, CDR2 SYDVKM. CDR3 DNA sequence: TGTGCCAGCAGTCCAGACAGGGACAGCACAGATACGCAGTATTTT. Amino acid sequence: CASSPDRDSTDTQYF.

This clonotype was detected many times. The CDR3 is CASSLGIMNTEAFF. The CDR3 DNA reads as TGTGCCAGCAGCTTAGGGATAATGAACACTGAAGCTTTCTTT. The V call is TRBV7-2, the J call TRBJ1-1; D is undetermined. Germline V gives CDR1 SGHTA, CDR2 FQGNSA. The CDR3 extends over 14 amino acids. Trimming took 1 base from V and 0 from J, leaving 6 bases between them.

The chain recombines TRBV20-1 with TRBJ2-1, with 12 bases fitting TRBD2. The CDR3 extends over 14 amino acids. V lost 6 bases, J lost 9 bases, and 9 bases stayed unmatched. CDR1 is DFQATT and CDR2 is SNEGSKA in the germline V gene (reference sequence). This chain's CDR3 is CSATSGGLAGEQFF. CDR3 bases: TGCAGTGCCACGAGTGGGGGACTAGCGGGTGAGCAGTTCTTC.

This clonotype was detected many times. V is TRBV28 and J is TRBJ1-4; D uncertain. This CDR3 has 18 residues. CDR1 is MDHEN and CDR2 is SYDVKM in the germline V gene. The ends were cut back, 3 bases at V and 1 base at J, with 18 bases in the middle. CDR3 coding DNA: TGTGCCAGCAGTTTCAACACCCAATTGGATCTAACTAATGAAAAACTGTTTTTT. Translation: CASSFNTQLDLTNEKLFF.

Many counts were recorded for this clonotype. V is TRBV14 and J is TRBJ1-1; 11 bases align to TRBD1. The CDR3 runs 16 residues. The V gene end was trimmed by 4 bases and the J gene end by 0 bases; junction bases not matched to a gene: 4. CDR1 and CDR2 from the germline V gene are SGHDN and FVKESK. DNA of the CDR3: TGTGCCAGCAGCCCGGACAGGGGGCAGATGAACACTGAAGCTTTCTTT. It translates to CASSPDRGQMNTEAFF.

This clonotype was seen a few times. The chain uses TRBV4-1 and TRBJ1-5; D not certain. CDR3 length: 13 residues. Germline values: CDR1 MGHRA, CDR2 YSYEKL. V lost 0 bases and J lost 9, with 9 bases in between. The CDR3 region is CASSQERLGPQHF. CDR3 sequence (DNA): TGCGCCAGCAGCCAAGAAAGGTTAGGGCCCCAGCATTTT.

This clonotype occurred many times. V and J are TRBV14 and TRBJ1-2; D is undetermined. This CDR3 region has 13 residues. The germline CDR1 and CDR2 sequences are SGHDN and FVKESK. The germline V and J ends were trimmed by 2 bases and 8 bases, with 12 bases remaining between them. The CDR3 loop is CASSQHILEGYTF. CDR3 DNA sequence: TGTGCCAGCAGCCAACACATCTTGGAGGGCTACACCTTC.

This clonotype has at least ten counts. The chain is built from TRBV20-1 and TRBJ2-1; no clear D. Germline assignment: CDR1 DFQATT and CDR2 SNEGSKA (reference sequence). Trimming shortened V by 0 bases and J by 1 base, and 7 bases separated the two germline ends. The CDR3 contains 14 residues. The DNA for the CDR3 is TGCAGTGCTAGAGACACGGTGTCCTACAATGAGCAGTTCTTC. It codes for CSARDTVSYNEQFF.

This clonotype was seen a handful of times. The CDR3 reads CASSARGAIYNEQFF. DNA of the CDR3: TGTGCCAGCAGCGCGCGAGGGGCGATTTACAATGAGCAGTTCTTC. The chain joins TRBV9 to TRBJ2-1; D is possibly TRBD1 or TRBD2 (5 bases each). Trimming left V 3 bases short and J 4 bases short, with 14 bases between. The V gene's germline CDR1 is SGDLS and CDR2 YYNGEE. This CDR3 comprises 15 residues. The variable domain in full, completed from reference TRBV9 and TRBJ2-1, reads DSGVTQTPKHLITATGQRVTLRCSPRSGDLSVYWYQQSLDQGLQFLIQYYNGEERAKGNILERFSAQQFPDLHSELNLSSLELGDSALYFCASSARGAIYNEQFFGPGTRLTVL.

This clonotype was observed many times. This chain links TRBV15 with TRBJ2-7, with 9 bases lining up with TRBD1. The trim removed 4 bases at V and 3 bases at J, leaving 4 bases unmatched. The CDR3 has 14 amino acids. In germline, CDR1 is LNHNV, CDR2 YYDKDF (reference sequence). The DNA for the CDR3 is TGTGCCACCAGCACCGAGGGACAGGGCTACGAGCAGTACTTC. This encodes CATSTEGQGYEQYF.

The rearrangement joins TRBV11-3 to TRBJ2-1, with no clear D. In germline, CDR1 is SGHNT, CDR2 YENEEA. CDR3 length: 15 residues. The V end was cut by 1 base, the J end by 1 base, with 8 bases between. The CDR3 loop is CASSLGSLSYNEQFF. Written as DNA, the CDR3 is TGTGCCAGCAGCTTAGGCTCTCTTTCCTACAATGAGCAGTTCTTC.

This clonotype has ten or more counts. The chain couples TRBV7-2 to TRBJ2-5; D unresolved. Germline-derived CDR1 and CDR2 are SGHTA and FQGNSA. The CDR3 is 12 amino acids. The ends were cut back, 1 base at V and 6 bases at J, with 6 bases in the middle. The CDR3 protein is CASSLVIQTQYF. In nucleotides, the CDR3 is TGTGCCAGCAGCTTAGTCATCCAGACCCAGTACTTC.

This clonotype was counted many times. In DNA, the CDR3 is TGTGCCAGCAGCTTAGTATTTTACGAGACAGCGGGTGGCTACACCTTC. It yields the protein CASSLVFYETAGGYTF. The chain uses TRBV7-2 and TRBJ1-2; a weak D match, TRBD1 (5 bases). The CDR3 consists of 16 residues. V was shortened by 1 base and J by 7 bases, with 19 bases between the two germline ends. Germline V CDR1 and CDR2: SGHTA, FQGNSA.

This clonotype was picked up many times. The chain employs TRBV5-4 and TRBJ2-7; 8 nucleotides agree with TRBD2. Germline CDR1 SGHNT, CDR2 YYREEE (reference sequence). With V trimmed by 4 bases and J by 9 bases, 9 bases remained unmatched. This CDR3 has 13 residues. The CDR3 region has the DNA TGTGCCAGCAGCCCCGGGGGGGAAGTTGGGCAGTACTTC. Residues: CASSPGGEVGQYF.